The rows below give T cell receptor beta chains drawn from one sample of a study of CD8 T cells in Susac syndrome. TCRdb reprocessed the immunoSEQ multiplex PCR reads with MiXCR, giving one entry per CDR3 protein. The sample consists of over 130,000 distinct CDR3 sequences, around 93% of them appearing once. The sequenced material came from CD4+ T cells from PBMCs. These receptors originate from a human donor with Susac syndrome. Both conserved end residues are part of each CDR3.

TRBV15,CATSRGQSDTEAFF
TRBV12-3/TRBV12-4,CASRTTGNYEQYF
TRBV6-6,CASSLLAGEDTQYF
TRBV4-1,CASSQVGGLVYEQYF
TRBV13,CASSLRVEEQFF
TRBV14,CASSQDAIAGVYEQYF
TRBV12-3/TRBV12-4,CASSSGTGRTLNYGYTF
TRBV4-1,CASSQGVGQGYEQYF
TRBV6-5,CASSGGQLYGYTF
TRBV3-1,CASSQEGQGSYGYTF
TRBV12-3/TRBV12-4,CASSQRRPGANVLTF
TRBV4-3,CASSRLAGSYEQYF
TRBV28,CASSRGVEETQYF
TRBV9,CASSVAPQAYNEQFF
TRBV7-9,CASSPTLGDYGYTF
TRBV21-1,CASSKVDRTSCETQYF
TRBV5-1,CASSLEWGGFYGYTF
TRBV20-1,CSAGPGLAGEPQYF
TRBV19,CASSARTGTKRAFF
TRBV27,CASSSWGPETQYF
TRBV11-2,CASSPSTGTSPLHF
TRBV4-2,CASSQEGGVAGVEQYF
TRBV20-1,CSGDRFTDTQYF
TRBV27,CASRGQNTGELFF
TRBV15,CATSSRTDLNYGYTF
TRBV20-1,CSARDTGANEKLFF
TRBV20-1,CSAREDTAAEKLFF
TRBV6-2/TRBV6-3,CASRDYEGTDTQYF
TRBV29-1,CSVANGASYEQYF
TRBV29-1,CSALQGVNIQYF
TRBV5-4,CASSQGLAGGPEETQYF
TRBV24-1,CATSDTGTTEAFF
TRBV7-2,CASSFGIEQYF
TRBV20-1,CSASLAETQYF
TRBV2,CASRARGGTDTQYF